This entry lists 28 T cell receptor beta chains sequenced from one sample in a study of T cells in Graves' hyperthyroidism and ophthalmopathy. There were TCR beta CDR3 regions amplified from RNA transcripts. In the first-round RT-PCR of the TCR CDR3, the HTBI primer set was used. TCRdb itself ran the multiplex PCR reads through MiXCR, one entry per CDR3 protein. This table holds approximately 300,000 distinct CDR3 sequences, around 17% found once. Sequencing was carried out using blood. These receptors were taken from a man aged 25 to 45 with Graves' hyperthyroidism.

This clonotype was counted between two and nine times. This chain connects TRBV25-1 to TRBJ1-1, with 8 nucleotides matching TRBD1. The germline V gene has CDR1 MGHDK and CDR2 SYGVNS. J was trimmed by 5 bases and V by 1 base; bases with no gene match: 6. This CDR3 has 15 residues. Here the CDR3 DNA reads TGTGCCAGCAGTGAATCCCTGACAGGGGATACTGAAGCTTTCTTT. Amino acid sequence: CASSESLTGDTEAFF.

This clonotype was counted a few times. The V call is TRBV4-1, the J call TRBJ2-2, with a possible D match to TRBD2 (5 bases). Germline CDR1 reads MGHRA; CDR2 reads YSYEKL. The CDR3 runs 16 residues. V was clipped by 4 bases and J by 3 bases, with 15 bases between them. The CDR3 loop is CASSRLTSGYTGELFF. CDR3 sequence (DNA): TGCGCCAGCAGCCGTCTTACCTCGGGGTACACCGGGGAGCTGTTTTTT.

Ten or more counts support this clonotype. The V and J genes are TRBV5-1 and TRBJ2-5, with unresolved D. The CDR3 covers 15 residues. V was trimmed by 1 base and J by 2 bases, leaving 12 bases between them. CDR1 is SGHRS, CDR2 YFSETQ, per germline. This CDR3 is CASSLLLRLQETQYF. The CDR3 nucleotides read TGCGCCAGCAGCTTGCTTCTGAGGTTACAAGAGACCCAGTACTTC.

The V and J genes are TRBV7-2 and TRBJ1-5, with D hard to call. This CDR3 comprises 16 residues. The V gene lost 4 bases and the J gene lost 6 bases, with 19 bases spanning the gap. The V gene's germline CDR1 is SGHTA and CDR2 FQGNSA. The CDR3 DNA is TGTGCCAGCAGCTCTTATAGTCTTGTGTGGGGTCAGCCCCAGCATTTT. This sequence encodes CASSSYSLVWGQPQHF.

The chain joins TRBV5-1 to TRBJ1-6, with D possibly being TRBD1 (6 bases). Germline V gene lookup returns CDR1 SGHRS and CDR2 YFSETQ. The CDR3 has 16 residues. V lost 0 bases, J lost 2 bases, and 9 bases lay in between. The CDR3 is CASSLGGQTYNSPLHF. CDR3 DNA: TGCGCCAGCAGCTTGGGGGGGCAGACCTATAATTCACCCCTCCACTTT.

This clonotype was counted at least ten times. CDR3 residues: CASRAPRLYEQYF. DNA for the CDR3: TGTGCCAGCAGAGCCCCTCGCCTCTACGAGCAGTACTTC. The chain employs TRBV12-3 or TRBV12-4 and TRBJ2-7; D uncertain. This CDR3 is built from 13 residues. V was clipped by 6 bases and J by 3 bases, with 12 bases between them.

This clonotype was found many times. In DNA, the CDR3 is TGTGCCAGCAGTGCGTTTAACTATGGCTACACCTTC. Protein: CASSAFNYGYTF. V gene TRBV2 combines with J gene TRBJ1-2; no clear D. Trimming shortened V by 4 bases and J by 1 base, and 4 bases separated the two germline ends. This CDR3 is built from 12 residues. In germline, CDR1 is SNHLY, CDR2 FYNNEI.

This clonotype was found many times. V gene TRBV20-1 combines with J gene TRBJ2-3; 10 positions match TRBD2. V gave up 0 bases and J gave up 6 bases; unmatched junction bases: 12. The length of the CDR3 is 17 residues. Germline CDR1 and CDR2: DFQATT and SNEGSKA (reference sequence). CDR3 DNA: TGCAGTGCTAGAGATACCGGACTAGCGGTCCGGGGGGATACGCAGTATTTT. This translates into CSARDTGLAVRGDTQYF.

This sequence joins TRBV28 and TRBJ2-2; D gene unclear. This CDR3 spans 16 amino acids. The V end lost 3 bases, the J end lost 2 bases, and 13 bases lay between the germline ends. In germline, CDR1 is MDHEN, CDR2 SYDVKM. CDR3 coding DNA: TGTGCCAGCAGTTTTCTCGATAGGATTAACACCGGGGAGCTGTTTTTT. Residues: CASSFLDRINTGELFF.

V gene TRBV30 combines with J gene TRBJ1-4; no reliable D call. Germline V gives CDR1 GTSNPN, CDR2 SVGIG (reference sequence). Deletions cut 3 bases from V and 8 bases from J, with 10 bases between. The CDR3 loop spans 12 amino acids. The CDR3 DNA reads as TGTGCCTGGAGCTGGGGTGGGGAAAAACTGTTTTTT. This gives the protein CAWSWGGEKLFF.

This clonotype was counted many times. The chain uses TRBV5-1 and TRBJ2-3; no reliable D call. The V gene lost 8 bases and the J gene lost 3 bases, with 19 bases spanning the gap. CDR3 size: 15 residues. CDR1 is SGHRS, CDR2 YFSETQ, per germline. The chain's CDR3 is CASQPGLGGTDTQYF. CDR3 nucleotides: TGCGCCAGTCAACCGGGTCTCGGTGGGACAGATACGCAGTATTTT. Complete variable domain (other parts from reference TRBV5-1 and TRBJ2-3): KAGVTQTPRYLIKTRGQQVTLSCSPISGHRSVSWYQQTPGQGLQFLFEYFSETQRNKGNFPGRFSGRQFSNSRSEMNVSTLELGDSALYLCASQPGLGGTDTQYFGPGTRLTVL.

The chain joins TRBV4-1 to TRBJ2-5, with D perhaps matching TRBD1 (6 bases). The germline V and J ends were trimmed by 6 bases and 11 bases, with 16 bases remaining between them. Germline V gene sequence: CDR1 MGHRA, CDR2 YSYEKL. The CDR3 is 12 amino acids. The CDR3 sequence: CASSQQGTFQYF. DNA of the CDR3: TGCGCCAGCAGTCAGCAGGGGACATTTCAGTACTTC.

About this clonotype: A read error may account for a junction end that differs from germline. This sequence joins TRBV24-1 and TRBJ2-6; no clear D. Germline V CDR1 and CDR2: KGHDR, SFDVKD. This CDR3 spans 16 amino acids. The CDR3 sequence is CATSDPDVDGTNVLTF. The CDR3 nucleotides are TGTGCCACCAGTGATCCAGATGTCGATGGGACCAACGTCCTGACTTTC.

This clonotype occurred many times. The rearrangement links TRBV2 to TRBJ2-1; either TRBD1 or TRBD2 may supply D (5 bases each). Trimming left V 1 base short and J 10 bases short, with 8 bases between. CDR1 SNHLY and CDR2 FYNNEI come from the germline V gene. The CDR3 loop spans 12 amino acids. This CDR3 is CASSEGGIEQFF. The DNA of the CDR3 is TGTGCCAGCAGTGAAGGGGGGATCGAGCAGTTCTTC.

This clonotype occurred many times. This chain links TRBV5-1 with TRBJ1-2; 10 nucleotides match TRBD1. The CDR3 is made up of 15 amino acids. In germline, CDR1 is SGHRS, CDR2 YFSETQ. V lost 4 bases, J lost 4 bases, and 7 bases stayed unmatched. Here the CDR3 DNA reads TGCGCCAGCAGCGAAGCGACAGGGGGCGTCTATGGCTACACCTTC. As protein: CASSEATGGVYGYTF.

At least ten counts were recorded for this clonotype. V is TRBV20-1 and J is TRBJ2-3; the match to TRBD1 covers 10 bases. The length of the CDR3 is 21 residues. With 1 base clipped from V and 1 base from J, the junction kept 20 bases outside the gene matches. Germline loops: CDR1 DFQATT, CDR2 SNEGSKA (reference sequence). This chain's CDR3 is CSARVFEFSTGGTGGTDTQYF. The CDR3 nucleotides are TGCAGTGCTAGAGTTTTTGAGTTTAGCACCGGTGGGACAGGGGGCACAGATACGCAGTATTTT.

There are many counts of this clonotype. This chain links TRBV25-1 with TRBJ2-1, with 7 positions matching TRBD1. Trimming at V came to 5 bases and at J to 4 bases, leaving 11 bases not matched to a gene. The CDR3 is 16 residues long. The germline V gene encodes CDR1 MGHDK and CDR2 SYGVNS. The chain's CDR3 is CASSYQGDPTYNEQFF. In DNA, the CDR3 is TGTGCCAGCAGTTACCAGGGGGACCCGACGTACAATGAGCAGTTCTTC.

In its sample, this clonotype was seen many times. This sequence joins TRBV28 and TRBJ2-3, with unresolved D. Germline V CDR1 and CDR2: MDHEN, SYDVKM. Trimming pared 6 bases from V and 5 bases from J, leaving 15 bases between. CDR3 size: 14 residues. This CDR3 reads CASRPGRWGDTQYF. Written as DNA, the CDR3 is TGTGCCAGCAGGCCGGGCAGGTGGGGAGATACGCAGTATTTT.

This clonotype was counted ten times or more. The genes are TRBV11-3 and TRBJ2-5; D may correspond to TRBD1 or TRBD2 (5 bases each). Trimming removed 5 bases at V and 5 bases at J, with 15 bases between. Germline CDR1 and CDR2: SGHNT and YENEEA. CDR3 length: 14 amino acids. For the CDR3, the DNA is TGTGCCAGCAGCATCTCCAGGGAGTACGAGACCCAGTACTTC. Translation: CASSISREYETQYF.

This clonotype was counted between two and nine times. The V gene is TRBV5-1, the J gene TRBJ2-2, with 7 bases that match TRBD2. This CDR3 has 14 amino acids. Germline V gene data show CDR1 as SGHRS and CDR2 as YFSETQ. V was pared by 4 bases and J by 4 bases, with 4 bases of the junction left unmatched. The CDR3 sequence is CASSPIAGTGELFF. CDR3 DNA sequence: TGCGCCAGCAGCCCCATAGCGGGCACCGGGGAGCTGTTTTTT.

This clonotype was seen more than once but under ten times. The V gene is TRBV6-2 or TRBV6-3, the J gene TRBJ2-7, with 7 positions matching TRBD1. Germline CDR1 is MNHEY and CDR2 is SVGEGT. CDR3 size: 15 residues. J gave up 3 bases and V 1 base, and 6 bases lay outside the gene matches. The CDR3 nucleotides are TGTGCCAGCAGTTACTTGGCCGACAGGGTCTACGAGCAGTACTTC. The encoded protein is CASSYLADRVYEQYF.

The chain uses TRBV5-6 and TRBJ2-5; 8 nucleotides match TRBD2. Trimming at V came to 2 bases and at J to 5 bases, leaving 11 bases not matched to a gene. Germline values: CDR1 SGHDT, CDR2 YYEEEE. The CDR3 runs to 16 residues. CDR3 in DNA: TGTGCCAGCAGCTTCTCACAGCGGGAGAGCGTGGAGACCCAGTACTTC. Translation gives CASSFSQRESVETQYF. Variable domain in full (rest from reference TRBV5-6 and TRBJ2-5): DAGVTQSPTHLIKTRGQQVTLRCSPKSGHDTVSWYQQALGQGPQFIFQYYEEEERQRGNFPDRFSGHQFPNYSSELNVNALLLGDSALYLCASSFSQRESVETQYFGPGTRLLVL.

In its sample, this clonotype was seen a few times. This chain uses TRBV5-1 with TRBJ2-1, with D maybe TRBD1 (5 bases). V was shortened by 6 bases and J by 8 bases, with 21 bases between the two germline ends. This CDR3 spans 15 amino acids. The germline gives CDR1 SGHRS, CDR2 YFSETQ. The CDR3 protein is CASTDPQVQGDEQFF. CDR3 bases: TGCGCCAGCACCGACCCCCAGGTGCAAGGGGATGAGCAGTTCTTC.

This clonotype was seen ten or more times. The chain has TRBV12-3 or TRBV12-4 and TRBJ2-7, with 8 bases fitting TRBD1. The ends lost 3 bases at V and 7 bases at J; junction bases unmatched: 14. This CDR3 contains 16 residues. The CDR3 DNA follows: TGTGCCAGCAGTTTCCCCACGGCAGGGGGCGTCTGGGAGCAGTACTTC. Encoded protein: CASSFPTAGGVWEQYF.

This clonotype was observed many times. The rearrangement joins TRBV7-9 to TRBJ2-1; TRBD2 matches 9 bases. The ends lost 4 bases at V and 6 bases at J; junction bases unmatched: 13. Per germline, CDR1 SEHNR and CDR2 FQNEAQ (reference sequence). CDR3 length: 17 residues. The CDR3: CASSSRRGREGRNEQFF. In DNA, the CDR3 is TGTGCCAGCAGCTCCCGGCGCGGGCGGGAGGGCCGCAATGAGCAGTTCTTC.

The chain has TRBV5-1 and TRBJ1-4; 7 bases are shared with TRBD1. The J segment lost 0 bases and the V segment lost 3 bases, leaving 5 bases of the junction unmatched. The CDR3 is 16 residues long. In germline, CDR1 is SGHRS, CDR2 YFSETQ. As DNA, the CDR3 is TGCGCCAGCAGCTGGGGACAGCCTGCAACTAATGAAAAACTGTTTTTT. Protein: CASSWGQPATNEKLFF.

This clonotype was counted at least ten times. The CDR3 DNA is TGTGCCAGCAGTGTTCACAGGGATGACGAGCAGTACTTC. Protein sequence: CASSVHRDDEQYF. This chain joins TRBV2 and TRBJ2-7; a weak D match, TRBD1 (6 bases). Germline loops: CDR1 SNHLY, CDR2 FYNNEI. This CDR3 comprises 13 residues. The V end was cut by 4 bases, the J end by 5 bases, with 12 bases between.

Worth noting for this clonotype: The conserved closing phenylalanine or tryptophan is absent in this CDR3, likely reflecting a read error. The genes are TRBV2 and TRBJ2-2; 9 nucleotides align to TRBD2. Germline CDR1 and CDR2: SNHLY and FYNNEI. The CDR3 is 14 residues long. J was trimmed by 7 bases and V by 6 bases; bases with no gene match: 6. The CDR3 DNA is TGTGCCAGCAGCGGGAGCGGGAGGATCGGGGAGCTGTTTTCT. Residues: CASSGSGRIGELFS.